This T cell receptor beta chain derives from a study of shared clonotypes between healthy human individuals. The study, taken as a whole, reports: Expectations were that clonotype sharing among donors would be affected by sequencing depth. Represented diversity, genetic and exposure-history alike, was limited by few donors.

The table came from immunoSEQ multiplex PCR; TCRdb's copy has only in-frame clones and leaves some out. The data hold over 750,000 clones, with about 96% observed a single time. J was trimmed by 4 bases and V by 4 bases; bases with no gene match: 5. Germline CDR1 MNHNS, CDR2 SASEGT. CDR3 length equals 14 residues. Naive CD8 cells lacked CD45RO and underwent positive selection for CCR7, leaving out terminally differentiated effector memory CD45RA+ cells. For this clone: Antigen: not known.

This chain joins TRBV6-1 and TRBJ2-7; 9 bases agree with TRBD2. Sequenced material: naive CD8+ T cells sorted from blood. This clonotype was obtained from a man aged 30-40 years in good health. CDR3 loop: CASSVAGARYEQYF. CDR3 nucleotide sequence: TGTGCCAGCAGTGTAGCGGGAGCCCGGTACGAGCAGTACTTC.